Following are 23 T cell receptor beta chains from one sample sequenced in a study of cytomegalovirus exposure and HLA in healthy donors. Data came from immunoSEQ multiplex PCR; TCRdb stores just in-frame clones and leaves some out. The data contain roughly 150,000 clones, about 96% of them singletons. Sequenced: PBMCs. The receptor source for this set is a woman under 30 in good health and CMV-seronegative.

The chain recombines TRBV7-8 with TRBJ1-6; TRBD1 is a possible D gene (5 bases). The V and J ends lost 5 bases and 8 bases respectively, with 16 bases between them. The CDR3 spans 15 residues. The germline gives CDR1 SGHVS, CDR2 FQNEAQ. The CDR3 nucleotides read TGTGCCAGCAGCCCGGGACTGCGAGCTGATTCACCCCTCCACTTT. Encoded protein: CASSPGLRADSPLHF.

The chain is built from TRBV9 and TRBJ1-2, with D perhaps TRBD1 (6 bases). The V and J ends lost 3 bases and 3 bases respectively, with 18 bases between them. There are 16 residues in the CDR3. From germline, CDR1 is SGDLS and CDR2 YYNGEE. The CDR3 coding sequence is TGTGCCAGCAGCGCCGGCCGACAGGCCCAATACTATGGCTACACCTTC. Translating gives CASSAGRQAQYYGYTF.

The chain is built from TRBV2 and TRBJ1-1; D is perhaps TRBD1 (6 bases). The V gene's germline CDR1 is SNHLY and CDR2 FYNNEI. Deletions cut 7 bases from V and 4 bases from J, with 16 bases between. CDR3 length: 14 residues. In DNA form, the CDR3 reads TGTGCCAGCACCTTTGACAGGCCGGTCACTGAAGCTTTCTTT. It specifies CASTFDRPVTEAFF.

The CDR3 DNA sequence: TGCGCCAGCAGGGAAGGCGGGGTAACCCACAATGAGCAGTTCTTC. Protein sequence: CASREGGVTHNEQFF. This chain joins TRBV4-1 and TRBJ2-1; possible D gene TRBD2, 6 bases. The CDR3 covers 15 residues. CDR1 MGHRA and CDR2 YSYEKL come from the germline V gene. Trimming removed 6 bases from V and 5 bases from J, with 17 bases in between.

The rearrangement uses TRBV18 and TRBJ2-2, with TRBD1 matching over 9 bases. Trimming cost V 1 base and J 4 bases; bases outside gene matches: 10. The CDR3 is 18 residues long. The germline CDR1 and CDR2 sequences are KGHSH and LQKENI. CDR3 sequence (DNA): TGTGCCAGCTCACCACGGGCAGGGACAGGGCCGGGCACCGGGGAGCTGTTTTTT. It translates to CASSPRAGTGPGTGELFF.

The V gene is TRBV9, the J gene TRBJ2-3, with 9 bases matching TRBD2. The CDR3 covers 16 residues. From germline, CDR1 is SGDLS and CDR2 YYNGEE. With V trimmed by 0 bases and J by 3 bases, 5 bases remained unmatched. The CDR3 DNA follows: TGTGCCAGCAGCGTAGTTCTAGCGGGGAATACAGATACGCAGTATTTT. Protein: CASSVVLAGNTDTQYF. Together with reference TRBV9 and TRBJ2-3, the CDR3 gives the full variable domain: DSGVTQTPKHLITATGQRVTLRCSPRSGDLSVYWYQQSLDQGLQFLIQYYNGEERAKGNILERFSAQQFPDLHSELNLSSLELGDSALYFCASSVVLAGNTDTQYFGPGTRLTVL.

The CDR3 DNA is TGTGCCAGCAGCTTAGCGATCGTGACAGACTACAATGAGCAGTTCTTC. Residues: CASSLAIVTDYNEQFF. This chain connects TRBV7-8 to TRBJ2-1; D perhaps matches TRBD1 (5 bases). V was shortened by 0 bases and J by 3 bases, with 12 bases between the two germline ends. This CDR3 has 16 amino acids. Germline V lookup: CDR1 SGHVS, CDR2 FQNEAQ.

The rearrangement uses TRBV25-1 and TRBJ2-5, with D perhaps TRBD1 (6 bases). V was shortened by 3 bases and J by 2 bases, with 13 bases between the two germline ends. CDR1 and CDR2 (germline): MGHDK, SYGVNS. There are 15 residues in the CDR3. The DNA for the CDR3 is TGTGCCAGCAGTGAGTCCGACAGGAGGCAAGAGACCCAGTACTTC. Protein product: CASSESDRRQETQYF.

This chain uses TRBV27 with TRBJ2-1; 13 bases are a match to TRBD2. Losses at the gene ends were 5 bases for V and 6 bases for J; bases not matched to a gene: 4. This CDR3 contains 15 residues. The V gene's germline CDR1 is MNHEY and CDR2 SMNVEV (reference sequence). The CDR3: CASSPTSGGANEQFF. The CDR3 DNA reads TGTGCCAGCAGTCCAACTAGCGGGGGGGCCAATGAGCAGTTCTTC.

The chain employs TRBV27 and TRBJ2-1, with 9 nucleotides matching TRBD1. Germline CDR1 is MNHEY and CDR2 is SMNVEV (reference sequence). The CDR3 sequence is 16 residues long. The J segment lost 6 bases and the V segment lost 4 bases, leaving 10 bases of the junction unmatched. CDR3 DNA: TGTGCCAGCAGTTCTGCCACAGGGGGCCGTAGCAATGAGCAGTTCTTC. Its translation: CASSSATGGRSNEQFF.

The CDR3 bases are TGTGCCAGCAGCTCCAGCGAAACTGGAAACACCATATATTTT. This codes for CASSSSETGNTIYF. J is TRBJ1-3 and V is TRBV13; no definite D call. The CDR3 sequence is 14 residues long. V was clipped by 4 bases and J by 2 bases, with 9 bases between them. CDR1 and CDR2 (germline): PRHDT, FYEKMQ (reference sequence).

The chain couples TRBV7-3 to TRBJ2-5; D may be TRBD1 (5 bases). With 3 bases removed from V and 7 bases from J, the gap between germline ends came to 12 bases. The CDR3 runs 13 residues. Germline CDR1 and CDR2: SGHTA and FQGTGA. CDR3 sequence reads: CASSFDSSGTQYF. For the CDR3, the DNA is TGTGCCAGCAGCTTCGACAGTTCGGGGACCCAGTACTTC.

This clone showed up just once. The rearrangement links TRBV2 to TRBJ1-1; tentative D call: TRBD1 (5 bases). The germline V and J ends were trimmed by 6 bases and 1 base, with 9 bases remaining between them. Germline V gene sequence: CDR1 SNHLY, CDR2 FYNNEI. This CDR3 has 13 amino acids. The CDR3 here is CASSYTGNTEAFF. In nucleotides, the CDR3 is TGTGCCAGCAGCTATACAGGGAACACTGAAGCTTTCTTT.

The rearrangement links TRBV7-8 to TRBJ2-6, with D perhaps matching TRBD1 (6 bases). Trimming left V 5 bases short and J 0 bases short, with 11 bases between. CDR3 length: 16 residues. CDR1 and CDR2 (germline): SGHVS, FQNEAQ. CDR3 amino acids: CASSQGQASGANVLTF. The CDR3 bases are TGTGCCAGCAGCCAGGGGCAGGCCTCTGGGGCCAACGTCCTGACTTTC.

V usage is TRBV27 and J usage is TRBJ1-2, with a tentative D call TRBD1 (6 bases). This CDR3 spans 16 amino acids. The V and J ends lost 1 base and 3 bases respectively, with 15 bases between them. Germline assignment: CDR1 MNHEY and CDR2 SMNVEV (reference sequence). CDR3 bases: TGTGCCAGCAGTTTATGGGCGGGGGCGGGGGACTATGGCTACACCTTC. This translates into CASSLWAGAGDYGYTF.

The count of this clone is one. The V and J genes are TRBV2 and TRBJ2-5; D may be TRBD1 (6 bases). Germline loops: CDR1 SNHLY, CDR2 FYNNEI. V was pared by 5 bases and J by 4 bases, with 11 bases between. This CDR3 is 13 amino acids long. The CDR3 nucleotides are TGTGCCAGCAGTACCCTGGGGGCAGAGACCCAGTACTTC. Translating gives CASSTLGAETQYF.

The chain is built from TRBV9 and TRBJ2-2, with D possibly matching TRBD2 (6 bases). Germline values: CDR1 SGDLS, CDR2 YYNGEE. This CDR3 comprises 16 residues. The V and J ends lost 4 bases and 5 bases respectively, with 18 bases between them. Written as DNA, the CDR3 is TGTGCCAGCAGCTCGGACCGGCGGAGGGCGACCGGGGAGCTGTTTTTT. Translating gives CASSSDRRRATGELFF.

The V gene is TRBV19, the J gene TRBJ2-7; 9 bases align to TRBD1. Looked up from germline, CDR1 is LNHDA and CDR2 is SQIVND (reference sequence). Trimming cost V 2 bases and J 5 bases; bases outside gene matches: 4. There are 14 residues in the CDR3. The CDR3 loop is CASSIRTGVHEQYF. CDR3 nucleotide sequence: TGTGCCAGTAGTATAAGGACAGGGGTCCACGAGCAGTACTTC.

The chain couples TRBV4-1 to TRBJ1-5, with D tentatively TRBD1 (6 bases). Germline V gene data show CDR1 as MGHRA and CDR2 as YSYEKL. This CDR3 contains 15 residues. The germline V and J ends were trimmed by 0 bases and 4 bases, with 10 bases remaining between them. In DNA, the CDR3 is TGCGCCAGCAGCCAAGATCGGACAGATAATCAGCCCCAGCATTTT. It specifies CASSQDRTDNQPQHF.

The gene calls are TRBV5-1 and TRBJ1-1, with TRBD1 matching 7 bases. The CDR3 extends over 14 amino acids. Losses at the gene ends were 0 bases for V and 4 bases for J; bases not matched to a gene: 3. Per germline, CDR1 SGHRS and CDR2 YFSETQ. The CDR3 DNA reads as TGCGCCAGCAGCTTGGAGACAGGGCGCACTGAAGCTTTCTTT. Translation: CASSLETGRTEAFF. Variable domain in full (rest from reference TRBV5-1 and TRBJ1-1): KAGVTQTPRYLIKTRGQQVTLSCSPISGHRSVSWYQQTPGQGLQFLFEYFSETQRNKGNFPGRFSGRQFSNSRSEMNVSTLELGDSALYLCASSLETGRTEAFFGQGTRLTVV.

Note on this clone: Other DNA sequences in this sample translate to the same CDR3. The chain is built from TRBV9 and TRBJ2-5; the match to TRBD2 covers 8 bases. There are 12 residues in the CDR3. The junction had 1 base not matched to a gene; V was cut back by 4 bases and J by 5 bases. Germline V gives CDR1 SGDLS, CDR2 YYNGEE. The CDR3 sequence is CASSPGGETQYF. DNA of the CDR3: TGTGCCAGCAGCCCGGGGGGGGAGACCCAGTACTTC.

The chain employs TRBV7-2 and TRBJ1-4; tentatively, D is TRBD1 (5 bases). This CDR3 region has 15 residues. Germline assignment: CDR1 SGHTA and CDR2 FQGNSA. Deletions cut 1 base from V and 6 bases from J, with 12 bases between. The CDR3 protein is CASSLGGGVDEKLFF. In DNA form, the CDR3 reads TGTGCCAGCAGCTTAGGGGGAGGGGTGGATGAAAAACTGTTTTTT.

The count of this clone is one. The chain carries TRBV6-5 and TRBJ2-2; tentatively, D is TRBD1 (6 bases). V dropped 6 bases and J dropped 7 bases, with 9 bases sitting between them. The CDR3 runs to 12 residues. The germline gives CDR1 MNHEY, CDR2 SVGAGI. This CDR3 is CASSPRGGELFF. CDR3 nucleotide sequence: TGTGCCAGCAGCCCCAGGGGCGGGGAGCTGTTTTTT.